What follows describes a single TCR beta chain. This clonotype was seen at least ten times. Its target antigen remains unknown. The record has no base qualities; no much larger clone is one base away. What the time point label conveys for this sample: newly diagnosed GD, antithyroid drugs for less than 3 months. For both TCR sequencing and RNA sequencing, RNA was extracted from PBMCs in TRIzol. The diagnosis of Graves' disease was made according to American Thyroid Association guidelines. Recruitment of patients was carried out at an endocrinology department in Xi'an, China. From each patient, approximately 10 milliliters of peripheral blood was collected into an EDTA anticoagulant tube. PBMCs were isolated by Ficoll Paque Plus density gradient separation without further T cell sorting. An Agilent 2100 Bioanalyzer and agarose gel were used to check RNA quality, and a NanoDrop 2000 was used to measure RNA concentration.

The library was made by multiplex PCR. The reads were generated on an Illumina HiSeq 4000. CDR3 regions were amplified by Arm-PCR with iRepertoire HTBI primers to construct TCR beta libraries. PCR products were gel purified before sequencing. Regarding the original processing steps: Gene usage analysis of CDR3 amino acid clonotypes relied on the roughly 58 TRBV and over 13 TRBJ segments identified across samples. COPE and FqMerger were used to merge filtered high-quality paired reads into contigs. BLAST was used to align contigs to IMGT TRBV, TRBD and TRBJ reference genes, and CDR3 was defined according to IMGT. Highly expanded clones were defined as clonotypes with a frequency above 0.1%. Repertoire diversity was measured by Shannon entropy, and V-J evenness by the Gini coefficient. A clonotype found in more than one individual was treated as public. The public reads were reprocessed in TCRdb via fastp at Q25 and MiXCR, keeping in-frame beta chains. Rows matching on CDR3 protein sequence are summarized as one entry with the most common DNA and genes. The authors' filters were not applied to this entry. The sample contains 200,000 to 250,000 distinct CDR3 sequences, roughly a fifth of them found a single time. The top ten clones comprise approximately 12% of the sample.

The data are from a study of regulatory T cells in long-lasting Graves disease (dated by TCRdb to about 2021). General notes on the study: Antithyroid drugs had been taken for less than 3 months by newly diagnosed Graves' disease patients. This study used TCR sequencing and RNA sequencing of peripheral blood to compare persistent Graves' disease patients against newly diagnosed Graves' disease patients. The study was registered as a clinical trial and conducted in China. A total of approximately 35 samples underwent TCR sequencing: some 13 from persistent and about 20 from newly diagnosed Graves' disease patients. Points the paper makes about the study in general: The study examined only peripheral blood because the primary lesion, thyroid tissue, could not be accessed. Persistent Graves' disease patients showed lower TCR Shannon entropy and fewer highly expanded clones than newly diagnosed patients, suggesting clonal expansion. Only the TCR beta chain was sequenced and analyzed. The authors acknowledged the small sample size as a limitation that may reduce accuracy. A larger number of public clonotypes was shared among persistent patients (under 3,000) than among newly diagnosed patients (roughly 1,000). Preferential use of TRBV28, TRBJ1-2 and TRBJ2-5 was observed in persistent disease, whereas TRBV20-1 and TRBJ2-1 were favored in newly diagnosed disease.

Taken from the germline V gene (reference sequence), the CDR1 and CDR2 loops are DFQATT and SNEGSKA. Its CDR3 holds 13 amino acids, cysteine through phenylalanine. This entry keeps only the CDR3 DNA: 39 bases, framed from base 1. Relative to germline, V is 4 bases shorter and J is 7 bases shorter, with 14 bases between their ends. The sample was also reused in another study, on T cells in Graves' hyperthyroidism and ophthalmopathy. The second investigation adds: Stable Graves' hyperthyroidism was defined as no progression to ophthalmopathy during 18 months of follow-up. Hyperthyroidism patients were aged 18 to 65 years and newly diagnosed, with disease duration of less than 2 months. The study excluded patients with uncontrolled infections, other autoimmune diseases, pregnancy or lactation. Diagnoses were based on clinical symptoms, serum thyroxine and TRAb, thyroid ultrasound and orbital computed tomography. A first-round RT-PCR of the TCR CDR3 used the HTBI primer set with the Qiagen OneStep RT-PCR kit. Most expanded thyroid clonotypes (frequency above 0.001) were also found in blood, which suggests that blood repertoires may mirror thyroid immune responses. A 13 V-J signature model separated ophthalmopathy from stable hyperthyroidism, with around 90% sensitivity and roughly 82% specificity in cross-validation and 80%/75% in testing. In validation, the model predicted progression to ophthalmopathy with over 65% sensitivity and over 72% specificity, a median of about 6.7 months before onset. To identify TCR V-J signatures that set the groups apart, the researchers used a discovery cohort of 100 patients, made up of around 40 with Graves' ophthalmopathy and 55 to 65 with stable Graves' hyperthyroidism. An independent validation cohort of around 19 hyperthyroidism patients and 17 patients who later progressed to ophthalmopathy tested prospective prediction of ophthalmopathy. The 100 or so discovery patients were randomly split 7:3 into training and test sets. The study also compared thyroid tissue and blood T-cell repertoires from several Graves' hyperthyroidism patients. Following sampling, methimazole starting at 30 mg daily was given to hyperthyroidism patients, and high-dose intravenous methylprednisolone was given to ophthalmopathy patients. Libraries were constructed in a second round of multiplex PCR, after which size selection and purification were carried out. The libraries were sequenced on an Illumina HiSeq2000 using paired-end 100 bp reads. SOAPnuke was used to process the raw data, with reads discarded if the reads contained adapters or uncalled bases, had a mean Phred below 15, or lacked an exact constant-primer or identifier match. COPE v1.2.5 was used to merge high-quality paired reads, and clonotypes were defined as unique nucleotide sequences. MiTCR v1.1 was used to align clonotypes to the IMGT TRBV, TRBD and TRBJ reference segments. The analysis was restricted to V-J combinations with a frequency above 0.0001, which together covered about 99% of the repertoires. A TCS score was defined as the ratio of F50 (clonal expansion) to E x V (chaos), with BLOSUM62-based TCRdist applied between CDR3 peptides within each V-J. Welch's t-statistics and random forest reduced fewer than 550 V-J features to about 13, which were used in a naive Bayes classifier (R e1071). No statistical method was used to set the sample size in advance, and investigators knew the group allocation. TCR Vbeta CDR3 sequencing of 130 to 150 peripheral blood samples (under 45 ophthalmopathy, 75 or so hyperthyroidism and roughly 17 progressor patients) is reported in the paper.

Material: peripheral blood mononuclear cells (PBMCs), obtained at new diagnosis, from a patient treated with antithyroid drugs. The rearrangement joined TRBV20-1 to TRBJ2-1, with the D gene tentatively TRBD1 or TRBD2, based on 5 matching bases in each. This receptor was taken from a woman aged 25 to 39 with Graves disease. Donor details come from another sample of the same person, matched by shared clones. The DNA reads as follows: TGCAGTGCTACGGGATATTGGGGGAATGAGCAGTTCTTC. It codes for CSATGYWGNEQFF.